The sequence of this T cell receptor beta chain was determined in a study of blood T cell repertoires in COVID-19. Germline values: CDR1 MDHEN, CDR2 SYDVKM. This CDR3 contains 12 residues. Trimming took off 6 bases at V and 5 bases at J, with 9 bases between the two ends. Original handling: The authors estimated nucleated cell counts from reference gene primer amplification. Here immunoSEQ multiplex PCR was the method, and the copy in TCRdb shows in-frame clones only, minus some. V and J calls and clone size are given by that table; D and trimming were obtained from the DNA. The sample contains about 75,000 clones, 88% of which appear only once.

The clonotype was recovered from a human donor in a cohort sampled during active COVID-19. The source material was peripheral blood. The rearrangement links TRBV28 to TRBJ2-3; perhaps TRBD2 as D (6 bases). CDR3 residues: CASSPGVDTQYF. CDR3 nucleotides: TGTGCCAGCAGCCCGGGAGTAGATACGCAGTATTTT.